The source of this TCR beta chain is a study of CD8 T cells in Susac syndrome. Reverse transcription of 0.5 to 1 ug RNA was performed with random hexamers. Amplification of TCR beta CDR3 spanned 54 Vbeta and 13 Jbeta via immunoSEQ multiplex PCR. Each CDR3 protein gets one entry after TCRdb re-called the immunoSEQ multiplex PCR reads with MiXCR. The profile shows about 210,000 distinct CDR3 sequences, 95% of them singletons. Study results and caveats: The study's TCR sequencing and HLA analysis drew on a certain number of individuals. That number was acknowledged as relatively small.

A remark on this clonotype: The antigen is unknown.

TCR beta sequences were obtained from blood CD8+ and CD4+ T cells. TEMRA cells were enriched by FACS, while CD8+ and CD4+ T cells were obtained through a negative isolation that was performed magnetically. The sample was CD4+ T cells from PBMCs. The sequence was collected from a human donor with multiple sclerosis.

The CDR3 DNA reads TGCAGCACCGGACAGGAGGAGAATCAGCCCCAGCATTTT. This codes for CSTGQEENQPQHF. This chain links TRBV29-1 with TRBJ1-5; 7 positions agree with TRBD1. Unmatched junction bases numbered 8, after V lost 8 bases and J lost 4 bases. CDR1 is SQVTM, CDR2 ANQGSEA, per germline. The CDR3 is made up of 13 amino acids.